This TCR beta chain was identified in a study of control samples from healthy donors and cancer patients. Trimming removed 3 bases at V and 6 bases at J, with 15 bases between. Germline lookup yields CDR1 LNHDA and CDR2 SQIVND (reference sequence). CDR3 size: 14 residues. Produced via immunoSEQ multiplex PCR; TCRdb's table is partial and in-frame only. The table lists about 140,000 clones, about 90% of them singletons. The clonotype comes from a man aged 18 to 30 in good health. What was sequenced was blood. The chain couples TRBV19 to TRBJ2-7, with D maybe TRBD1 (5 bases). Here the CDR3 DNA reads TGTGCCAGTAGTATTAATCACAGGTCCCCCGAGCAGTACTTC. It encodes CASSINHRSPEQYF.